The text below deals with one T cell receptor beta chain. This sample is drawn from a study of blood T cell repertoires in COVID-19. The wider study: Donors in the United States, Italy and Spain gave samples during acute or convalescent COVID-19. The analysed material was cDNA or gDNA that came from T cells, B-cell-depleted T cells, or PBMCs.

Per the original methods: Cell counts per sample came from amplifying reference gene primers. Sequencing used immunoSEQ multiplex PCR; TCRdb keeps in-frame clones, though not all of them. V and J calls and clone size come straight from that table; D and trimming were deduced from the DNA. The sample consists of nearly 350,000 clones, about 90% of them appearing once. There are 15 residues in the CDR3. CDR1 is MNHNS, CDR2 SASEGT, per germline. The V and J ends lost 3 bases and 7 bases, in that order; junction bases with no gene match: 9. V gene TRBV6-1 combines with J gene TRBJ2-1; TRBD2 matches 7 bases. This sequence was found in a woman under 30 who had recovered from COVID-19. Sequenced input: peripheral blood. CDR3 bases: TGTGCCAGCAGTGATAGAGCGGGAATGGAAAATGAGCAGTTCTTC. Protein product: CASSDRAGMENEQFF.